These 7 T cell receptor beta chains share one sample of origin, sequenced in a study of blood T cell repertoires in COVID-19. The method was immunoSEQ multiplex PCR; TCRdb's version includes in-frame clones alone and lacks a portion of them. The sample lists about 100,000 clones, 70% to 80% seen once, with under 20% in the top ten. Sequenced: peripheral blood. The receptors derive from a human donor in a cohort sampled during active COVID-19.

The chain combines TRBV19 with TRBJ2-5; 10 positions agree with TRBD2. J gave up 9 bases and V 5 bases, and 15 bases lay outside the gene matches. The CDR3 runs 16 residues. Looked up from germline, CDR1 is LNHDA and CDR2 is SQIVND (reference sequence). Here the CDR3 reads CASSVSGGLPREPQYF. Written as DNA, the CDR3 is TGTGCCAGTAGTGTTAGCGGGGGGCTCCCTAGAGAACCCCAGTACTTC.

This clone is a singleton in its sample. The gene calls are TRBV14 and TRBJ1-6, with 9 bases aligning to TRBD1. In germline, CDR1 is SGHDN, CDR2 FVKESK. The CDR3 runs 15 residues. Trimming removed 3 bases from V and 7 bases from J; junction bases left unmatched: 4. The CDR3 coding sequence is TGTGCCAGCAGCCAGTGGACAGGGGTAAATTCACCCCTCCACTTT. Translating gives CASSQWTGVNSPLHF.

This clone was counted a single time. This chain uses TRBV6-6 with TRBJ2-5; 7 bases match TRBD2. Trimming at V came to 8 bases and at J to 4 bases, leaving 7 bases not matched to a gene. The CDR3 has 13 residues. The germline V gene encodes CDR1 MNHNY and CDR2 SVGAGI (reference sequence). Here the CDR3 reads CASLRLAGETQYF. The CDR3 nucleotides are TGTGCCAGCCTAAGACTAGCAGGAGAGACCCAGTACTTC.

The gene calls are TRBV5-1 and TRBJ1-6; D is unresolved. CDR3 size: 13 residues. With 3 bases removed from V and 12 bases from J, the gap between germline ends came to 13 bases. From germline, CDR1 is SGHRS and CDR2 YFSETQ. CDR3 residues: CASSSDGRGPLHF. The CDR3, as DNA: TGCGCCAGCAGCTCGGACGGACGGGGACCCCTCCACTTT.

This clone has a handful of counts. The chain couples TRBV3-1 (or the pseudogene TRBV3-2) to TRBJ2-2, with a weak D call TRBD2 (5 bases). Germline V gene sequence: CDR1 LGHDT, CDR2 YNNKEL (reference sequence). The CDR3 has 13 residues. Trimming removed 6 bases from V and 6 bases from J, with 11 bases in between. CDR3 DNA: TGTGCCAGCAGGGAACGGCGGGCCGGGGAGCTGTTTTTT. It encodes CASRERRAGELFF.

This clone was seen a single time. The genes are TRBV11-2 and TRBJ2-5, with TRBD2 matching over 7 bases. Looked up from germline, CDR1 is SGHAT and CDR2 is FQNNGV. This CDR3 comprises 13 residues. Losses at the gene ends were 9 bases for V and 7 bases for J; bases not matched to a gene: 11. The CDR3 region has the DNA TGTGCCAGTTCCCTGGGGGGGGAAGGGACCCAGTACTTC. Protein product: CASSLGGEGTQYF. Variable domain in full (rest from reference TRBV11-2 and TRBJ2-5): EAGVAQSPRYKIIEKRQSVAFWCNPISGHATLYWYQQILGQGPKLLIQFQNNGVVDDSQLPKDRFSAERLKGVDSTLKIQPAKLEDSAVYLCASSLGGEGTQYFGPGTRLLVL.

This CDR3 reads CASSIRSLGQGLNEQFF. CDR3 bases: TGTGCCAGTAGTATCAGGAGTTTGGGACAGGGCCTCAATGAGCAGTTCTTC. The J gene is TRBJ2-1, the V gene TRBV19, with 9 positions matching TRBD1. Germline V CDR1 and CDR2: LNHDA, SQIVND (reference sequence). V was pared by 3 bases and J by 6 bases, with 12 bases of the junction left unmatched. The CDR3 totals 17 residues.